Each of the 8 T cell receptor beta chains below was sequenced from the same sample in a study of T-cell reconstitution after alpha-beta-depleted transplantation in children. TCRbeta library construction was performed incorporating unique molecular identifiers. TCRdb reprocessed the PCR reads via MiXCR and lists one record per CDR3 protein. The table has a few hundred thousand distinct CDR3 sequences, 8.5% to 10% seen once. This specimen was PBMCs from the stem cell graft donor, taken from the stem cell graft. Source of these receptors: a human donor who donated a stem cell graft to a child with acute lymphoblastic leukemia.

This clonotype was seen ten or more times. The chain employs TRBV5-1 and TRBJ1-4; 10 bases are a match to TRBD1. V dropped 2 bases and J dropped 8; count of bases not matched to a gene: 3. In germline, CDR1 is SGHRS, CDR2 YFSETQ. The CDR3 sequence is 14 residues long. The CDR3 sequence: CASSFGTGDEKLFF. The CDR3 bases are TGCGCCAGCAGCTTCGGGACAGGGGACGAAAAACTGTTTTTT. Full variable domain (missing parts from reference TRBV5-1 and TRBJ1-4): KAGVTQTPRYLIKTRGQQVTLSCSPISGHRSVSWYQQTPGQGLQFLFEYFSETQRNKGNFPGRFSGRQFSNSRSEMNVSTLELGDSALYLCASSFGTGDEKLFFGSGTQLSVL.

The V call is TRBV7-2, the J call TRBJ2-1, with TRBD2 matching 12 bases. This CDR3 comprises 16 residues. The V gene's germline CDR1 is SGHTA and CDR2 FQGNSA. Trimming took 5 bases from V and 0 from J; bases not matched to a gene: 2. CDR3 in amino acids: CASSASGGASYNEQFF. In DNA, the CDR3 is TGTGCCAGCAGCGCTAGCGGGGGGGCCTCCTACAATGAGCAGTTCTTC.

There are many counts of this clonotype. The chain carries TRBV29-1 and TRBJ2-7; 10 nucleotides agree with TRBD1. The germline V gene has CDR1 SQVTM and CDR2 ANQGSEA. CDR3 length: 14 residues. The V segment lost 4 bases and the J segment 5 bases; nucleotides outside the gene matches: 8. This CDR3 reads CSVGGGQGPNEQYF. The DNA for the CDR3 is TGCAGCGTTGGAGGGGGACAGGGGCCCAACGAGCAGTACTTC.

Only a few counts were recorded for this clonotype. The CDR3 is CASSLAAAYNSPLHF. The CDR3 nucleotides are TGTGCCAGCAGCTTAGCCGCTGCGTATAATTCACCCCTCCACTTT. The V call is TRBV7-2, the J call TRBJ1-6; unclear D gene. Germline V gene data show CDR1 as SGHTA and CDR2 as FQGNSA. V shed 0 bases and J shed 4 bases, with 7 bases lying between them. The CDR3 runs 15 residues.

This clonotype was seen a handful of times. The CDR3: CASSYLRLLGQGVGEQYF. DNA of the CDR3: TGTGCCAGCAGTTACTTAAGGTTGTTAGGACAGGGAGTGGGCGAGCAGTACTTC. V usage is TRBV6-5 and J usage is TRBJ2-7, with 8 bases fitting TRBD1. With V trimmed by 1 base and J by 6 bases, 17 bases remained unmatched. The CDR3 is made up of 18 amino acids. CDR1 is MNHEY, CDR2 SVGAGI, per germline.

This clonotype was seen at least ten times. The chain joins TRBV5-5 to TRBJ1-1; 7 bases agree with TRBD1. The V and J ends lost 7 bases and 5 bases, in that order; junction bases with no gene match: 8. Germline CDR1 and CDR2: SGHKS and YYEKEE (reference sequence). This CDR3 is built from 13 residues. This CDR3 reads CASSQDRRTEAFF. Here the CDR3 DNA reads TGTGCCAGCTCTCAGGACAGGAGGACTGAAGCTTTCTTT.

This clonotype was observed at least ten times. The chain carries TRBV4-2 and TRBJ1-3; D unclear. The V end lost 1 base, the J end lost 6 bases, and 7 bases lay between the germline ends. This CDR3 contains 13 residues. Germline V gives CDR1 LGHNA, CDR2 YNFKEQ. CDR3 protein: CASSQGRVNTIYF. The DNA for the CDR3 is TGTGCCAGCAGCCAAGGACGAGTAAACACCATATATTTT.

This clonotype was counted ten times or more. The rearrangement joins TRBV5-1 to TRBJ2-1; D uncertain. The V and J ends lost 0 bases and 1 base respectively, with 8 bases between them. The germline CDR1 and CDR2 sequences are SGHRS and YFSETQ. The CDR3 is 15 residues long. The CDR3 DNA sequence: TGCGCCAGCAGCTTGGGCAAGGGATCCTACAATGAGCAGTTCTTC. This gives the protein CASSLGKGSYNEQFF.